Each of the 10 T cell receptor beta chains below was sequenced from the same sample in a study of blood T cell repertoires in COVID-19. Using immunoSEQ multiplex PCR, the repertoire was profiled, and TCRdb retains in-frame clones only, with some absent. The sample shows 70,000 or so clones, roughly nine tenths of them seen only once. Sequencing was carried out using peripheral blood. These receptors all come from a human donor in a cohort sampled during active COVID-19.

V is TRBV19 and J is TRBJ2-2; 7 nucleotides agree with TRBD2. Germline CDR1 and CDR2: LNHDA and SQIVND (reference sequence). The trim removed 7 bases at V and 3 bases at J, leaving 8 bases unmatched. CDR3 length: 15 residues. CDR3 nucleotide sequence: TGTGCCAGTACATACCGCGGGGGATACACCGGGGAGCTGTTTTTT. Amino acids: CASTYRGGYTGELFF.

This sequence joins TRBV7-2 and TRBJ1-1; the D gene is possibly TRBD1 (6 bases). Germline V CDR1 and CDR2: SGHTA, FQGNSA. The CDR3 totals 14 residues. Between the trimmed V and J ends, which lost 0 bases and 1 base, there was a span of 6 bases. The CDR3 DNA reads TGTGCCAGCAGCTTAGCGACAGGGAACACTGAAGCTTTCTTT. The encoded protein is CASSLATGNTEAFF. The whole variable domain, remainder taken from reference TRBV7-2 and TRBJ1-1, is GAGVSQSPSNKVTEKGKDVELRCDPISGHTALYWYRQSLGQGLEFLIYFQGNSAPDKSGLPSDRFSAERTGGSVSTLTIQRTQQEDSAVYLCASSLATGNTEAFFGQGTRLTVV.

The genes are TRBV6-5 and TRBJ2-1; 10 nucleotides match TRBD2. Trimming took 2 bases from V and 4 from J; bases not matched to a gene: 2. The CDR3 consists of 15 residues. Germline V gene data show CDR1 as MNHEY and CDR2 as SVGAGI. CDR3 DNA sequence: TGTGCCAGCAGTTACCGACTAGCGGGTTACAATGAGCAGTTCTTC. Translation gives CASSYRLAGYNEQFF.

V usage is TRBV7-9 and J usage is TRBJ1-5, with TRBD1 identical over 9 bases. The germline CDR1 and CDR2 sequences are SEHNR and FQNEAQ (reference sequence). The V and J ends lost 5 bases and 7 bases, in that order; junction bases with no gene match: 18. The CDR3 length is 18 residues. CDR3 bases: TGTGCCAGCAGCCCCTCCCCCCGGCCCGGGACAGGGAACCAGCCCCAGCATTTT. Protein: CASSPSPRPGTGNQPQHF. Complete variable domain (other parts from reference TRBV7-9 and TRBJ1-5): DTGVSQNPRHKITKRGQNVTFRCDPISEHNRLYWYRQTLGQGPEFLTYFQNEAQLEKSRLLSDRFSAERPKGSFSTLEIQRTEQGDSAMYLCASSPSPRPGTGNQPQHFGDGTRLSIL.

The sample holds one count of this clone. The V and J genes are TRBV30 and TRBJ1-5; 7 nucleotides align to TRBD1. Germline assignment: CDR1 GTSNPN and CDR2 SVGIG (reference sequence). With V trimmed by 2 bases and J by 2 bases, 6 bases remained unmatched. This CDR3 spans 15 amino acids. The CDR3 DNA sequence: TGTGCCTGGAGTATTAGGGGGCCCGGCAATCAGCCCCAGCATTTT. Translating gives CAWSIRGPGNQPQHF. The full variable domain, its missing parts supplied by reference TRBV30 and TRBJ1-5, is SQTIHQWPATLVQPVGSPLSLECTVEGTSNPNLYWYRQAAGRGLQLLFYSVGIGQISSEVPQNLSASRPQDRQFILSSKKLLLSDSGFYLCAWSIRGPGNQPQHFGDGTRLSIL.

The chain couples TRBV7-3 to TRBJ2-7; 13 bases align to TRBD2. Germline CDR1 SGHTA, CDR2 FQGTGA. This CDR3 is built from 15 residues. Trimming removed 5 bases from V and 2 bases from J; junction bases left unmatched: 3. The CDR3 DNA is TGTGCCAGCAGCCTACTAGCGGGAGGGGCCTACGAGCAGTACTTC. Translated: CASSLLAGGAYEQYF.

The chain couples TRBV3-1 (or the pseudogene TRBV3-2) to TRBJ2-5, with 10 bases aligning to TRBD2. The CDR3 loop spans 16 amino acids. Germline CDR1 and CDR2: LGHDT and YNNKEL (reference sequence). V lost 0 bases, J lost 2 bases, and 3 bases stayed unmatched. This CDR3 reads CASSQELAGVQETQYF. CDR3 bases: TGTGCCAGCAGCCAAGAGCTAGCGGGAGTACAAGAGACCCAGTACTTC.

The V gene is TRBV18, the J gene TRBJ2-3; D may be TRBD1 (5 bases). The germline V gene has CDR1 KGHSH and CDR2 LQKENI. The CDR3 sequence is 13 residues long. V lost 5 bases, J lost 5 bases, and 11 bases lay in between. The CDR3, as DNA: TGTGCCAGCTCATCGGACATGGGAGATACGCAGTATTTT. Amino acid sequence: CASSSDMGDTQYF.

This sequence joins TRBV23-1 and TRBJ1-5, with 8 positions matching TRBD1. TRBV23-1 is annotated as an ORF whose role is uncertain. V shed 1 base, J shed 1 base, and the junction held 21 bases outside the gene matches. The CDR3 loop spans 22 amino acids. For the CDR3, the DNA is TGCGCCAGCAGTCAATGGGTAGTTTCGGGACAGGCGGTCGGGAAAAGCAATCAGCCCCAGCATTTT. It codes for CASSQWVVSGQAVGKSNQPQHF.

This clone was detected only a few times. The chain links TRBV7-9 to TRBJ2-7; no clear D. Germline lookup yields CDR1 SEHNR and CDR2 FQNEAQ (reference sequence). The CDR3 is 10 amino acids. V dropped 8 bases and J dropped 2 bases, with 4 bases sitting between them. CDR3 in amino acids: CASGTYEQYF. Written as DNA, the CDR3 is TGTGCCAGCGGCACCTACGAGCAGTACTTC.